The rows below give T cell receptor beta chains drawn from one sample of a study of graft-versus-host responses after intestinal transplantation. These receptors are not linked to any known antigen. The data were produced by immunoSEQ multiplex PCR, yet TCRdb's version contains in-frame clones alone and is incomplete. Here the sample spans about 85,000 clones, approximately 78% being singletons. The sample in question was unstimulated CD4+ T cells sorted from spleen or lymph node cells, obtained before intestinal transplant. The receptors here all came from a human donor who received an intestinal transplant. Both conserved end residues are part of each CDR3. The order of the fields is V gene, clone size, J gene, D gene, CDR3 protein, CDR3 DNA. D genes are given only for firm matches. Where a row states a size, it is once, few, many or the class of an expanded clone; other rows omit it.

>TRBV6-6|NA|TRBJ2-1|TRBD1
CASSPGQGSINEQFF
TGTGCCAGCAGTCCAGGACAGGGCTCTATCAATGAGCAGTTCTTC
>TRBV28|few|TRBJ1-3|NA
CASSLPGDLGNTIYF
TGTGCCAGCAGTTTACCAGGGGATCTTGGAAACACCATATATTTT
>TRBV18|NA|TRBJ1-1|NA
CASSPRQEHTEAFF
TGTGCCAGCTCACCACGACAGGAACACACTGAAGCTTTCTTT
>TRBV9|NA|TRBJ2-1|TRBD2
CASSVVDGTSGRARYNEQFF
TGTGCCAGCAGCGTAGTTGATGGGACTAGCGGGAGGGCCCGCTACAATGAGCAGTTCTTC
>TRBV19|NA|TRBJ2-3|TRBD1
CASKGAGDTQYF
TGTGCCAGTAAGGGGGCGGGAGATACGCAGTATTTT
>TRBV19|NA|TRBJ1-2|NA
CASSIRQGLYGYTF
TGTGCCAGTAGTATCAGGCAGGGACTCTATGGCTACACCTTC
>TRBV28|NA|TRBJ1-2|TRBD1
CASREGTALGYGYTF
TGTGCCAGCAGGGAGGGGACAGCGCTGGGCTATGGCTACACCTTC
>TRBV4-2|few|TRBJ2-2|NA
CASSQDFLGTGELFF
TGTGCCAGCAGCCAAGATTTCCTCGGCACCGGGGAGCTGTTTTTT
>TRBV25-1|NA|TRBJ2-7|NA
CASSETGQGYEQYF
TGTGCCAGCAGTGAAACAGGGCAGGGTTACGAGCAGTACTTC
>TRBV9|NA|TRBJ2-2|TRBD2
CASSDGTSVGELFF
TGTGCCAGCAGCGACGGGACTAGCGTCGGGGAGCTGTTTTTT
>TRBV27|NA|TRBJ1-5|NA
CASRQVPNQPQHF
TGTGCCAGTCGACAGGTGCCCAATCAGCCCCAGCATTTT
>TRBV27|NA|TRBJ2-2|NA
CASSSLSANTGELFF
TGTGCCAGCAGCTCCCTGTCAGCGAACACCGGGGAGCTGTTTTTT
>TRBV28|NA|TRBJ2-1|NA
CASSQLSDSHNEQFF
TGTGCCAGCAGTCAACTCTCGGACAGCCACAATGAGCAGTTCTTC
>TRBV10-3|NA|TRBJ1-6|TRBD1
CATGGGTEGSPLHF
TGTGCCACCGGGGGGGGGACAGAAGGTTCACCCCTCCACTTT
>TRBV6-6|few|TRBJ1-1|TRBD1
CASTTTGGRRTEAFF
TGTGCCAGCACTACTACAGGGGGGAGGAGGACTGAAGCTTTCTTT
>TRBV7-8|NA|TRBJ1-4|TRBD1
CASSRRTGRGEKLFF
TGTGCCAGCAGCCGCCGGACAGGGAGAGGTGAAAAACTGTTTTTT
>TRBV12-2|NA|TRBJ2-1|NA
CASRPGVLAGAYNEQFF
TGTGCAAGTCGCCCAGGGGTACTAGCGGGGGCTTACAATGAGCAGTTCTTC
>TRBV2|NA|TRBJ2-1|NA
CAGGLTPNEQFF
TGTGCCGGGGGCCTAACGCCCAATGAGCAGTTCTTC
>TRBV7-2|NA|TRBJ2-3|TRBD2
CASSLGGLAGTDTQYF
TGTGCCAGCAGTCTCGGGGGACTAGCAGGCACAGATACGCAGTATTTT